These 9 T cell receptor beta chains came from one sample sequenced in a study of cytomegalovirus exposure and HLA in healthy donors (dated by TCRdb to the late 2010s). Libraries were constructed by the immunoSEQ multiplex PCR assay. The multiplex PCR relied on a mix of 60 forward primers for TCR Vbeta segments and 13 reverse primers for TCR Jbeta segments. The clones in this table, taken by TCRdb from immuneACCESS, are in-frame only. Not every clone is retained; where verified, under half of the shortfall comes from an unresolved V gene, and the cause of the rest is unknown. The sample profile shows 150,000 or so clones; roughly 74% of them were found once. The ten largest make up roughly 8% of the sample. The sequencing input was PBMCs. The receptors stem from a woman aged 40 to 50 in good health and CMV-seropositive.

This clone has just a few counts. The chain carries TRBV5-1 and TRBJ2-7; 8 nucleotides line up with TRBD2. The junction had 12 bases not matched to a gene; V was cut back by 4 bases and J by 0 bases. CDR1 is SGHRS, CDR2 YFSETQ, per germline. The CDR3 runs 17 residues. This CDR3 is CASSRLGREGVSYEQYF. CDR3 bases: TGCGCCAGCAGCCGACTCGGGAGGGAGGGCGTCTCCTACGAGCAGTACTTC.

The V gene is TRBV5-1, the J gene TRBJ2-3; 10 bases fit TRBD1. The CDR3 length is 15 residues. From germline, CDR1 is SGHRS and CDR2 YFSETQ. Losses at the gene ends were 1 base for V and 3 bases for J; bases not matched to a gene: 2. The DNA for the CDR3 is TGCGCCAGCAGCTTGAGACAGGGGGCGACAGATACGCAGTATTTT. Encoded protein: CASSLRQGATDTQYF.

This chain links TRBV6-6 with TRBJ1-1, with D possibly matching TRBD1 (5 bases). Germline lookup yields CDR1 MNHNY and CDR2 SVGAGI (reference sequence). The CDR3 extends over 15 amino acids. V lost 5 bases and J lost 0, with 13 bases in between. The CDR3 DNA reads TGTGCCAGCAGTGACAGCTGGGGTATGAACACTGAAGCTTTCTTT. It specifies CASSDSWGMNTEAFF.

This chain links TRBV5-1 with TRBJ1-2; D is perhaps TRBD1 (6 bases). V was shortened by 1 base and J by 2 bases, with 9 bases between the two germline ends. Germline-derived CDR1 and CDR2 are SGHRS and YFSETQ. This CDR3 comprises 14 residues. The DNA for the CDR3 is TGCGCCAGCAGCTTGACAGGGATAAACTATGGCTACACCTTC. Amino acid sequence: CASSLTGINYGYTF.

This clone was detected only once. The gene calls are TRBV30 and TRBJ1-6; a weak D match, TRBD1 (5 bases). CDR1 is GTSNPN and CDR2 is SVGIG in the germline V gene (reference sequence). This CDR3 spans 14 amino acids. V was cut by 2 bases and J by 6 bases, with 11 bases left in between. CDR3 sequence reads: CAWSLGQGNSPLHF. The CDR3 DNA follows: TGTGCCTGGAGTTTGGGGCAGGGTAATTCACCCCTCCACTTT.

This chain joins TRBV7-3 and TRBJ2-3, with D uncertain. V lost 6 bases and J 3 bases, leaving 10 bases between the germline ends. The CDR3 is made up of 13 amino acids. In germline, CDR1 is SGHTA, CDR2 FQGTGA. The CDR3 DNA is TGTGCCAGCAGTACCCAGTATACAGATACGCAGTATTTT. This gives the protein CASSTQYTDTQYF.

The chain recombines TRBV19 with TRBJ1-1; TRBD1 matches at 7 bases. This CDR3 has 14 residues. Per germline, CDR1 LNHDA and CDR2 SQIVND (reference sequence). Trimming at V came to 3 bases and at J to 4 bases, leaving 5 bases not matched to a gene. CDR3 sequence reads: CASSISGGGTEAFF. The DNA for the CDR3 is TGTGCCAGTAGTATCTCAGGGGGAGGCACTGAAGCTTTCTTT.

This rearrangement joins TRBV10-3 to TRBJ2-7, with TRBD2 matching over 7 bases. Germline-derived CDR1 and CDR2 are ENHRY and SYGVKD. The ends lost 3 bases at V and 2 bases at J; junction bases unmatched: 4. The CDR3 length is 14 residues. This CDR3 is CAISDWLAAYEQYF. The CDR3 nucleotides are TGTGCCATCAGTGACTGGCTAGCGGCCTACGAGCAGTACTTC.

The J gene is TRBJ1-5, the V gene TRBV18, with 9 nucleotides matching TRBD1. V trimming: 5 bases; J trimming: 6 bases; junction bases outside the gene matches: 5. The CDR3 loop spans 14 amino acids. CDR1 and CDR2 (germline): KGHSH, LQKENI. CDR3 nucleotides: TGTGCCAGCTCAGAACAGGGGGCGCGTCAGCCCCAGCATTTT. Amino acids: CASSEQGARQPQHF.